Shown below are 15 T cell receptor beta chains from a single sample sequenced in a study of Graves' ophthalmopathy and Graves' hyperthyroidism. As the template, RNA transcripts were used to amplify TCR beta CDR3 regions. In the first round, RT-PCR was carried out with HTBI primers, and a multiplex PCR formed the second round. MiXCR, applied by TCRdb to the multiplex PCR reads, yields one record per CDR3 protein. Among around 660,000 distinct CDR3 sequences listed, roughly 39% were seen once. The sample taken for sequencing was peripheral blood. The source of these receptors is an adult man with Graves' ophthalmopathy.

This clonotype has ten or more counts. J is TRBJ1-5 and V is TRBV19; no clear D gene. V dropped 4 bases and J dropped 3 bases, with 7 bases sitting between them. The CDR3 is 13 amino acids. Germline V gene sequence: CDR1 LNHDA, CDR2 SQIVND (reference sequence). The CDR3 is CASSTESNQPQHF. The CDR3, as DNA: TGTGCCAGTAGTACAGAATCCAATCAGCCCCAGCATTTT.

This clonotype was counted only a few times. The chain recombines TRBV12-3 or TRBV12-4 with TRBJ2-5; 10 bases map to TRBD2. This CDR3 contains 16 residues. CDR3 DNA sequence: TGTGCTAGTGGTTTCGGGGCCCTAGCGGGAGTGGAGACCCAGTACTTC. Amino acid sequence: CASGFGALAGVETQYF.

This clonotype was seen a handful of times. The chain links TRBV6-4 to TRBJ2-2; D remains unclear. CDR3 length: 11 residues. The germline V and J ends were trimmed by 7 bases and 8 bases, with 8 bases remaining between them. Germline CDR1 reads MRHNA; CDR2 reads SNTAGT. The chain's CDR3 is CASMTWGELFF. Written as DNA, the CDR3 is TGTGCCAGCATGACTTGGGGGGAGCTGTTTTTT.

This clonotype was detected a few times. This chain uses TRBV7-8 with TRBJ2-5, with 14 bases fitting TRBD2. The V gene's germline CDR1 is SGHVS and CDR2 FQNEAQ. V was clipped by 4 bases and J by 5 bases; unmatched bases: 6. The CDR3 spans 16 residues. CDR3 coding DNA: TGTGCCAGCAGCTCCGGACTAGCGGGGGGCGGCGAGACCCAGTACTTC. Residues: CASSSGLAGGGETQYF.

The rearrangement links TRBV2 to TRBJ1-2; TRBD1 is a possible D gene (6 bases). Between the trimmed V and J ends, which lost 4 bases and 7 bases, there was a span of 16 bases. This CDR3 contains 14 residues. Germline CDR1 is SNHLY and CDR2 is FYNNEI. Here the CDR3 DNA reads TGTGCCAGCAGTGGGGTACAGGGTGTCTCTGGCTACACCTTC. Translation gives CASSGVQGVSGYTF.

This clonotype has a handful of counts. The chain joins TRBV5-8 to TRBJ2-5, with D perhaps matching TRBD2 (5 bases). The CDR3 consists of 10 residues. The ends were cut back, 10 bases at V and 7 bases at J, with 11 bases in the middle. The V gene's germline CDR1 is SGHTS and CDR2 YDEGEE. The CDR3 nucleotides read TGTGCCGGGCACCGGGGGACCCAGTACTTC. This sequence encodes CAGHRGTQYF.

About this clonotype: One junction end disagrees with the germline gene, perhaps due to a read error. This chain uses TRBV7-9 with TRBJ2-7; a possible D gene is TRBD1 (6 bases). Germline loops: CDR1 SEHNR, CDR2 FQNEAQ (reference sequence). There are 16 residues in the CDR3. CDR3 in DNA: TGTGCCAGCAGCCCACGACAGGTTTTCGACACCGGGGAGCTGTACTTC. Translating it yields CASSPRQVFDTGELYF.

Ten or more counts support this clonotype. The chain combines TRBV11-1 with TRBJ1-4, with D unclear. Trimming pared 5 bases from V and 6 bases from J, leaving 16 bases between. Germline V gene data show CDR1 as SGHAT and CDR2 as FQDESV (reference sequence). The CDR3 is 15 amino acids. This CDR3 reads CASSDGPLEDEKLFF. CDR3 coding DNA: TGTGCCAGCAGCGATGGACCGCTGGAGGATGAAAAACTGTTTTTT.

There are many counts of this clonotype. The chain recombines TRBV2 with TRBJ1-2; 7 bases align to TRBD1. J lost 8 bases, V lost 4 bases, and 10 bases had no gene match. This CDR3 is 14 amino acids long. Germline lookup yields CDR1 SNHLY and CDR2 FYNNEI. The CDR3: CASSGQGEILGYTF. The CDR3, as DNA: TGTGCCAGCAGTGGACAGGGAGAGATTCTGGGCTACACCTTC.

The V gene is TRBV2, the J gene TRBJ2-5, with a tentative D call TRBD2 (6 bases). V gave up 6 bases and J gave up 1 base, with 18 bases separating them. The CDR3 runs to 16 residues. Looked up from germline, CDR1 is SNHLY and CDR2 is FYNNEI. CDR3 sequence: CASSFSGTGAQETQYF. DNA for the CDR3: TGTGCCAGCAGCTTCTCCGGGACGGGAGCCCAAGAGACCCAGTACTTC.

This clonotype has ten or more counts. CDR3 protein: CASRSGSVFTGELFF. In DNA, the CDR3 is TGTGCCAGCAGGTCCGGGTCGGTCTTCACCGGGGAGCTGTTTTTT. The chain employs TRBV7-3 and TRBJ2-2; unclear D gene. V lost 6 bases to trimming and J lost 4 bases, with 15 bases between them. The germline gives CDR1 SGHTA, CDR2 FQGTGA. The CDR3 length is 15 residues.

This clonotype has just one count. The CDR3 here is CASSLRLAETGELFF. The DNA for the CDR3 is TGTGCCAGCAGCTTACGACTAGCGGAAACCGGGGAGCTGTTTTTT. This chain connects TRBV7-2 to TRBJ2-2, with 9 nucleotides matching TRBD2. The junction had 3 bases not matched to a gene; V was cut back by 2 bases and J by 5 bases. Germline V CDR1 and CDR2: SGHTA, FQGNSA. CDR3 length equals 15 residues.

This clonotype was observed once. A read error may explain this, as a much larger clone is one base away. The V gene is TRBV24-1, the J gene TRBJ2-2; perhaps TRBD2 as D (5 bases). Trimming left V 11 bases short and J 2 bases short, with 17 bases between. The germline V gene has CDR1 KGHDR and CDR2 SFDVKD. The CDR3 is 15 amino acids. The CDR3 DNA reads TGTGCCAGCTCACCACCGACTATCAACACCGGGGAGCTGTTTTTT. It specifies CASSPPTINTGELFF.

The chain carries TRBV12-5 and TRBJ2-5, with D tentatively TRBD1 (6 bases). The CDR3 runs 15 residues. V lost 1 base to trimming and J lost 5 bases, with 14 bases between them. Germline loops: CDR1 LGHNT, CDR2 FRNRAP. CDR3 sequence reads: CASGLDRVLRETQYF. The CDR3 region has the DNA TGTGCTAGTGGTTTGGACAGGGTTTTACGGGAGACCCAGTACTTC.

This clonotype was recorded many times. The V call is TRBV7-6, the J call TRBJ1-1; TRBD1 might be the D (6 bases). Germline V CDR1 and CDR2: SGHVS, FNYEAQ. The CDR3 runs to 16 residues. With 1 base removed from V and 6 bases from J, the gap between germline ends came to 18 bases. The CDR3 loop reads CASSLGIRGMVAEAFF. For the CDR3, the DNA is TGTGCCAGCAGCTTAGGTATCAGGGGTATGGTTGCTGAAGCTTTCTTT.